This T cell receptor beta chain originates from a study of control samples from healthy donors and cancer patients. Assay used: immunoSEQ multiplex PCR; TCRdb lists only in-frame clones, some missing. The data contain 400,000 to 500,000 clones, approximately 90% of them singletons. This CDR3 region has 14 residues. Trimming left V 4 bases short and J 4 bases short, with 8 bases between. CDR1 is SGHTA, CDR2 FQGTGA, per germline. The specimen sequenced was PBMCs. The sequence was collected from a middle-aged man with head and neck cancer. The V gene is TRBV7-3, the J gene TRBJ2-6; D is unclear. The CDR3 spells CASSSATGANVLTF. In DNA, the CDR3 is TGTGCCAGCAGCTCCGCGACCGGGGCCAACGTCCTGACTTTC. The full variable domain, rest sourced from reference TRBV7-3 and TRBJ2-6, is GAGVSQTPSNKVTEKGKYVELRCDPISGHTALYWYRQSLGQGPEFLIYFQGTGAADDSGLPNDRFFAVRPEGSVSTLKIQRTERGDSAVYLCASSSATGANVLTFGAGSRLTVL.